Following are 21 T cell receptor beta chains from one sample sequenced in a study of CD8 T cells in Susac syndrome. With random hexamers, 0.5 to 1 ug RNA was reverse transcribed. TCRdb re-derived calls from the immunoSEQ multiplex PCR reads in MiXCR, one entry per CDR3 protein. The sample lists roughly 180,000 distinct CDR3 sequences; over 90% were seen once. Sequencing was done on a sample of CD4+ T cells from PBMCs. The receptors stem from a human donor with Susac syndrome.

The chain employs TRBV20-1 and TRBJ1-5, with D possibly matching TRBD1 (6 bases). The germline CDR1 and CDR2 sequences are DFQATT and SNEGSKA (reference sequence). The V end lost 2 bases, the J end lost 0 bases, and 11 bases lay between the germline ends. The CDR3 is 15 residues long. CDR3 bases: TGCAGTGCTAGAAAGGGGGGGGTTAGCAATCAGCCCCAGCATTTT. Protein product: CSARKGGVSNQPQHF.

This chain joins TRBV12-3 or TRBV12-4 and TRBJ2-1, with 10 bases identical to TRBD2. This CDR3 is 15 amino acids long. V shed 5 bases, J shed 5 bases, and the junction held 6 bases outside the gene matches. The CDR3 DNA sequence: TGTGCCAGCAGTACCGAGGGACTAGCGAACAATGAGCAGTTCTTC. It is translated as CASSTEGLANNEQFF.

V and J are TRBV6-5 and TRBJ2-7, with 10 positions matching TRBD1. V was pared by 5 bases and J by 4 bases, with 8 bases of the junction left unmatched. Germline loops: CDR1 MNHEY, CDR2 SVGAGI. The CDR3 runs 15 residues. Here the CDR3 reads CASSPRDRGPYEQYF. CDR3 DNA sequence: TGTGCCAGCAGTCCCCGGGACAGGGGCCCTTACGAGCAGTACTTC.

The rearrangement uses TRBV5-8 and TRBJ1-5; D may be TRBD1 (5 bases). The CDR3 sequence is 16 residues long. Germline CDR1 SGHTS, CDR2 YDEGEE. Trimming removed 5 bases at V and 1 base at J, with 16 bases between. The CDR3 nucleotides are TGTGCCAGCAGTCCCTTGGGGCGAGGAAGCAATCAGCCCCAGCATTTT. It encodes CASSPLGRGSNQPQHF.

V usage is TRBV5-1 and J usage is TRBJ2-1; 9 nucleotides match TRBD1. The V gene's germline CDR1 is SGHRS and CDR2 YFSETQ. Losses at the gene ends were 4 bases for V and 12 bases for J; bases not matched to a gene: 8. CDR3 length equals 13 residues. The CDR3 DNA reads TGCGCCAGCAGCGCTAGGGACAGGGCGGTGCAGTTCTTC. Amino acids: CASSARDRAVQFF. Drawing the rest from reference TRBV5-1 and TRBJ2-1, the complete variable domain is KAGVTQTPRYLIKTRGQQVTLSCSPISGHRSVSWYQQTPGQGLQFLFEYFSETQRNKGNFPGRFSGRQFSNSRSEMNVSTLELGDSALYLCASSARDRAVQFFGPGTRLTVL.

This chain joins TRBV29-1 and TRBJ2-1, with 8 positions matching TRBD2. Germline-derived CDR1 and CDR2 are SQVTM and ANQGSEA. The CDR3 consists of 13 residues. V lost 4 bases and J lost 5; bases outside the gene matches: 4. CDR3 DNA: TGCAGCGTTGTGCGGGAGGCCCACAATGAGCAGTTCTTC. It yields the protein CSVVREAHNEQFF.

The chain is built from TRBV7-2 and TRBJ2-3; 11 bases align to TRBD2. From germline, CDR1 is SGHTA and CDR2 FQGNSA. The CDR3 has 15 amino acids. With 2 bases clipped from V and 4 bases from J, the junction kept 2 bases outside the gene matches. The CDR3, as DNA: TGTGCCAGCAGCTTACTAGCGGGAGGAGCAGATACGCAGTATTTT. This gives the protein CASSLLAGGADTQYF.

This sequence joins TRBV13 and TRBJ2-7; maybe TRBD1 (6 bases). V lost 0 bases, J lost 0 bases, and 12 bases lay in between. The CDR3 is 16 amino acids. Per the germline V gene, CDR1 is PRHDT and CDR2 is FYEKMQ (reference sequence). CDR3 in DNA: TGTGCCAGCAGCTTAGGTGACAGGATGAGCTCCTACGAGCAGTACTTC. Amino acids: CASSLGDRMSSYEQYF.

The J gene is TRBJ1-1, the V gene TRBV20-1; no clear D. V gave up 5 bases and J gave up 5 bases, with 12 bases separating them. CDR3 size: 12 residues. CDR1 is DFQATT, CDR2 SNEGSKA, per germline (reference sequence). CDR3 protein: CSAPRSVTEAFF. The CDR3, as DNA: TGCAGTGCTCCCCGGTCGGTGACTGAAGCTTTCTTT.

The chain links TRBV11-1 to TRBJ2-1; 9 bases match TRBD2. Germline V CDR1 and CDR2: SGHAT, FQDESV (reference sequence). The trim removed 6 bases at V and 12 bases at J, leaving 3 bases unmatched. The CDR3 sequence is 11 residues long. CDR3 residues: CASSFSGGQFF. Here the CDR3 DNA reads TGTGCCAGCAGTTTTAGCGGGGGGCAGTTCTTC.

The rearrangement uses TRBV3-1 and TRBJ2-4, with D perhaps matching TRBD1 (6 bases). This CDR3 is built from 15 residues. Trimming stripped 1 base from V and 1 base from J, with 8 bases between. Germline CDR1 LGHDT, CDR2 YNNKEL (reference sequence). The CDR3 sequence is CASSQAGAAKNIQYF. The CDR3 bases are TGTGCCAGCAGCCAAGCAGGGGCCGCCAAAAACATTCAGTACTTC.

The chain carries TRBV5-1 and TRBJ2-1, with 9 bases aligning to TRBD2. CDR1 and CDR2 from the germline V gene are SGHRS and YFSETQ. The CDR3 length is 15 residues. V gave up 3 bases and J gave up 3 bases; unmatched junction bases: 4. The CDR3 nucleotides read TGCGCCAGCAGCTCAGCGGGAGGCGACTACAATGAGCAGTTCTTC. Amino acids: CASSSAGGDYNEQFF.

This clonotype was detected once. The V gene is TRBV5-4, the J gene TRBJ1-1; D uncertain. The CDR3 is made up of 16 amino acids. Trimming removed 0 bases at V and 1 base at J, with 13 bases between. Germline V lookup: CDR1 SGHNT, CDR2 YYREEE (reference sequence). CDR3 coding DNA: TGTGCCAGCAGCTTGGACCAACGGGTTGGGAACACTGAAGCTTTCTTT. Its translation: CASSLDQRVGNTEAFF.

CDR3 bases: TGTGCCAGTAGGCCCGGGACAGGGGATGGCTACACCTTC. It yields the protein CASRPGTGDGYTF. The V gene is TRBV19, the J gene TRBJ1-2, with TRBD1 identical over 10 bases. The germline V gene has CDR1 LNHDA and CDR2 SQIVND (reference sequence). The length of the CDR3 is 13 residues. With 6 bases clipped from V and 6 bases from J, the junction kept 4 bases outside the gene matches.

J is TRBJ2-1 and V is TRBV19; possible D gene TRBD1, 5 bases. The germline V and J ends were trimmed by 3 bases and 14 bases, with 17 bases remaining between them. This CDR3 contains 13 residues. CDR1 is LNHDA, CDR2 SQIVND, per germline (reference sequence). The chain's CDR3 is CASSIFSRAGKFF. The CDR3 nucleotides read TGTGCCAGTAGTATTTTCTCGCGCGCAGGGAAGTTCTTC.

V gene TRBV7-8 combines with J gene TRBJ2-3; D not certain. Trimming pared 2 bases from V and 0 bases from J, leaving 9 bases between. This CDR3 is built from 15 residues. Germline-derived CDR1 and CDR2 are SGHVS and FQNEAQ. The CDR3 spells CASSLTTPSTDTQYF. CDR3 sequence (DNA): TGTGCCAGCAGCTTAACGACACCTAGCACAGATACGCAGTATTTT.

This chain joins TRBV30 and TRBJ1-3; D not resolved. The CDR3 has 14 residues. Trimming cost V 2 bases and J 0 bases, with 8 bases left between them. Germline V gene sequence: CDR1 GTSNPN, CDR2 SVGIG (reference sequence). CDR3 protein: CAWSTESSGNTIYF. CDR3 coding DNA: TGTGCCTGGAGTACAGAGAGCTCTGGAAACACCATATATTTT.

The CDR3 bases are TGTGCCAGCAGCAGGGTCCCTGCGGGGCCCCAGCATTTT. Amino acids: CASSRVPAGPQHF. This rearrangement joins TRBV7-8 to TRBJ1-5; D not resolved. The V and J ends lost 5 bases and 9 bases respectively, with 14 bases between them. Germline assignment: CDR1 SGHVS and CDR2 FQNEAQ. The CDR3 has 13 residues. Full variable domain (remainder filled in from reference TRBV7-8 and TRBJ1-5): GAGVSQSPRYKVAKRGQDVALRCDPISGHVSLFWYQQALGQGPEFLTYFQNEAQLDKSGLPSDRFFAERPEGSVSTLKIQRTQQEDSAVYLCASSRVPAGPQHFGDGTRLSIL.

This chain uses TRBV18 with TRBJ2-7; 8 positions match TRBD1. V shed 6 bases, J shed 5 bases, and the junction held 9 bases outside the gene matches. The germline gives CDR1 KGHSH, CDR2 LQKENI. The CDR3 totals 14 residues. The CDR3 loop reads CASSRDRDRNEQYF. CDR3 nucleotides: TGTGCCAGCTCGCGCGACAGGGACAGGAACGAGCAGTACTTC.

The chain couples TRBV5-8 to TRBJ2-5; D is perhaps TRBD2 (6 bases). Trimming removed 2 bases at V and 7 bases at J, with 27 bases between. The CDR3 covers 18 residues. From germline, CDR1 is SGHTS and CDR2 YDEGEE. CDR3 coding DNA: TGTGCCAGCAGCTTCGTCCTAGCGCCGACGCTGCTCCGGCCGACCCAGTACTTC. Translating gives CASSFVLAPTLLRPTQYF.

This sequence joins TRBV7-3 and TRBJ2-3, with 9 bases that match TRBD2. CDR1 is SGHTA, CDR2 FQGTGA, per germline. The junction had 3 bases not matched to a gene; V was cut back by 2 bases and J by 6 bases. The CDR3 has 14 residues. In nucleotides, the CDR3 is TGTGCCAGCAGCTTACTAGCGGGGTTGGATACGCAGTATTTT. Its protein product is CASSLLAGLDTQYF.